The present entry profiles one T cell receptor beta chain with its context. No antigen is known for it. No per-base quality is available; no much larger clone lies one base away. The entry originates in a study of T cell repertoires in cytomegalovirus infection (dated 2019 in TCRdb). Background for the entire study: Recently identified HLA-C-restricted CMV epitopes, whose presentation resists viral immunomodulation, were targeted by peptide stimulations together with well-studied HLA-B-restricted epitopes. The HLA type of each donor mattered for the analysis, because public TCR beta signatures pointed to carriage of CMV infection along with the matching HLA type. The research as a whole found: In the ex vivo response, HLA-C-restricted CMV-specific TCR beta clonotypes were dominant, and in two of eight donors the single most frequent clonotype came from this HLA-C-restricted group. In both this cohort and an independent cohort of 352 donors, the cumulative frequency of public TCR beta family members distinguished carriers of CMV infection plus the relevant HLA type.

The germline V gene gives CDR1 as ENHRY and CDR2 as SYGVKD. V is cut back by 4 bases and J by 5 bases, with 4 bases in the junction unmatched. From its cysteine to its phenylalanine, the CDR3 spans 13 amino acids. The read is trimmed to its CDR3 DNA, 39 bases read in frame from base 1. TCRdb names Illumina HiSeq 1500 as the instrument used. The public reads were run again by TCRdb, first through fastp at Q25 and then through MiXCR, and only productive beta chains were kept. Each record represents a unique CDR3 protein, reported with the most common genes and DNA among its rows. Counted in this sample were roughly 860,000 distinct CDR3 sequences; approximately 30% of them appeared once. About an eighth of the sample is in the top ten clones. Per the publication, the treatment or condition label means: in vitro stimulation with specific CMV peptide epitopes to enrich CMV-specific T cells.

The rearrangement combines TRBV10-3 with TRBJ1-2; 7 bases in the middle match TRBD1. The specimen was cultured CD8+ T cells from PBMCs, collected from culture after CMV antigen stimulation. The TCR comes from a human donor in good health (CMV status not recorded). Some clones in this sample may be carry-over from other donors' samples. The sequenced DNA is TGTGCCATCAGTGGAGGGACAGATTATGGCTACACCTTC. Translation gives CAISGGTDYGYTF.